This entry describes one T cell receptor beta chain. Antigen: not known. There are 14 residues in the CDR3. V was clipped by 2 bases and J by 8 bases, with 14 bases between them. Germline CDR1 SGHRS, CDR2 YFSETQ. Investigators merged groups given second doses at roughly 4 or roughly 12 weeks. Some clones are missing from TCRdb's copy, which holds only in-frame ones; the method was immunoSEQ multiplex PCR. Among 130,000 or so clones listed, nearly 90% were seen once. This record comes from a study of T cell responses to AZD1222 COVID-19 vaccine. Study-wide findings and caveats: Spike-spanning, vaccine-associated CD4 TCRs were dominant at 160-218 and 743-854. Most donors were white British, females outnumbered males, and clonal diversity was possibly underestimated. Repertoire sampling occurred only after the peak T cell response.

This clonotype originated in an adult who received the AZD1222 COVID-19 vaccine. The chain employs TRBV5-1 and TRBJ2-1; no firm D call. The specimen comprised peripheral blood, sampled 28 days after the second AZD1222 dose. The chain's CDR3 is CASSFGHSADEQFF. The CDR3 DNA reads TGCGCCAGCAGCTTCGGGCACTCGGCCGATGAGCAGTTCTTC. The variable domain in full, with the rest retrieved from reference TRBV5-1 and TRBJ2-1, is KAGVTQTPRYLIKTRGQQVTLSCSPISGHRSVSWYQQTPGQGLQFLFEYFSETQRNKGNFPGRFSGRQFSNSRSEMNVSTLELGDSALYLCASSFGHSADEQFFGPGTRLTVL.